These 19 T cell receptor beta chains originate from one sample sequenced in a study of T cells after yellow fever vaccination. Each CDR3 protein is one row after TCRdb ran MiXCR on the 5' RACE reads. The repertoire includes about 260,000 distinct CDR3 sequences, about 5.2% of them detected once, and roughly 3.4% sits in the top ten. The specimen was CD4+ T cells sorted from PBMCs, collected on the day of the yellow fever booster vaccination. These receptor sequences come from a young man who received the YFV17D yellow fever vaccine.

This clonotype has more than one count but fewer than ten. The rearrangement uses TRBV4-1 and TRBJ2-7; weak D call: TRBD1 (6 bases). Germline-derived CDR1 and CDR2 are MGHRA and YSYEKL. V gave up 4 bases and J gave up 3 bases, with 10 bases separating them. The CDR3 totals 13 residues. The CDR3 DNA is TGCGCCAGCAGCCCGGGACACTACTACGAGCAGTACTTC. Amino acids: CASSPGHYYEQYF.

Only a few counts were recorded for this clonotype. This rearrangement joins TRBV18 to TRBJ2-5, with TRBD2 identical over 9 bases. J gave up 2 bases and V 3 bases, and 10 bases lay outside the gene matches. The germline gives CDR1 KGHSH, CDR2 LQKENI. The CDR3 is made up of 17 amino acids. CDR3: CASSPSGTSRIQETQYF. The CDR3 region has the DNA TGTGCCAGCTCACCCTCCGGGACTAGCAGAATTCAAGAGACCCAGTACTTC.

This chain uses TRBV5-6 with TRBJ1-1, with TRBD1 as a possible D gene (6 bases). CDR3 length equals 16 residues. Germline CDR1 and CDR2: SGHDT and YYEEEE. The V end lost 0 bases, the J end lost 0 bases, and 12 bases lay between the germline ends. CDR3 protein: CASSLEKGDLNTEAFF. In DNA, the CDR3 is TGTGCCAGCAGCTTGGAAAAGGGGGACCTGAACACTGAAGCTTTCTTT. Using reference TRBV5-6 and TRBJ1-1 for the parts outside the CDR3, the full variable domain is DAGVTQSPTHLIKTRGQQVTLRCSPKSGHDTVSWYQQALGQGPQFIFQYYEEEERQRGNFPDRFSGHQFPNYSSELNVNALLLGDSALYLCASSLEKGDLNTEAFFGQGTRLTVV.

The CDR3 region is CASSLEVASGTLADTQYF. CDR3 sequence (DNA): TGTGCCAGCAGTCTAGAAGTGGCTAGCGGGACTTTGGCAGATACGCAGTATTTT. The chain is built from TRBV7-6 and TRBJ2-3; 9 nucleotides align to TRBD2. The V gene end was trimmed by 6 bases and the J gene end by 4 bases; junction bases not matched to a gene: 17. The CDR3 runs 18 residues. Germline V gene data show CDR1 as SGHVS and CDR2 as FNYEAQ. The full variable domain, with the rest looked up from reference TRBV7-6 and TRBJ2-3, is GAGVSQSPRYKVTKRGQDVALRCDPISGHVSLYWYRQALGQGPEFLTYFNYEAQQDKSGLPNDRFSAERPEGSISTLTIQRTEQRDSAMYRCASSLEVASGTLADTQYFGPGTRLTVL.

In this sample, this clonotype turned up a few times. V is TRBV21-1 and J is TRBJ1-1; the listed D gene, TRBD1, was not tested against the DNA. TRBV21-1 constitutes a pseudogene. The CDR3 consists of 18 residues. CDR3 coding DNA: TGTGCCAGCACCCCTCCGAGACAGGGGCCCGAAATGAACACTGAAGCTTTCTTT. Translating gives CASTPPRQGPEMNTEAFF.

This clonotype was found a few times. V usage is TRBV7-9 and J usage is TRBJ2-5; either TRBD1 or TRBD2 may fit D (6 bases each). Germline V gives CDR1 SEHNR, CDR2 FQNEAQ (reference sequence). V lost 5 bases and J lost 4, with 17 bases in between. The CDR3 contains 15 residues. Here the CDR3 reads CASSAPSRGGETQYF. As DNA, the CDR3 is TGTGCCAGCAGCGCCCCCAGCAGGGGAGGAGAGACCCAGTACTTC.

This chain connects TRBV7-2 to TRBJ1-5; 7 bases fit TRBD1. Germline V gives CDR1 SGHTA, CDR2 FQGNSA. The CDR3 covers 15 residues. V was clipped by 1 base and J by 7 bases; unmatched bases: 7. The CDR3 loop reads CASSLEKGAWQPQHF. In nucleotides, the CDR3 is TGTGCCAGCAGCTTAGAGAAGGGGGCGTGGCAGCCCCAGCATTTT.

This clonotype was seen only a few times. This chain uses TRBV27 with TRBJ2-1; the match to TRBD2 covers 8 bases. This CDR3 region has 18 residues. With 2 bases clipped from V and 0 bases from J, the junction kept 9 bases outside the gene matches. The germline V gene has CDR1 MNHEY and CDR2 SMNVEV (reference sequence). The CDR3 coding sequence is TGTGCCAGCAGTTTAGGTTTAGCGGGGTTTCGCTCCTACAATGAGCAGTTCTTC. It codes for CASSLGLAGFRSYNEQFF.

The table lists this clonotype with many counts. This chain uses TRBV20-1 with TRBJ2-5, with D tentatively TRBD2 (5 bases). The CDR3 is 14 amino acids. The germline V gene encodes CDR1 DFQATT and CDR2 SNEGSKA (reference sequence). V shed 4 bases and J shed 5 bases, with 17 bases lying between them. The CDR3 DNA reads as TGCAGTGCTACCTACGTAGCGCTCCAGGAGACCCAGTACTTC. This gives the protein CSATYVALQETQYF.

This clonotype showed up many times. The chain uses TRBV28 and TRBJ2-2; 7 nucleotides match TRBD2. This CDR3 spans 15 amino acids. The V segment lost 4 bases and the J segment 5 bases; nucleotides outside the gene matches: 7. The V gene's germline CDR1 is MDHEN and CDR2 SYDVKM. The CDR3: CASSSYGTTTGELFF. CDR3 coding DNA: TGTGCCAGCAGTTCCTACGGGACTACAACCGGGGAGCTGTTTTTT. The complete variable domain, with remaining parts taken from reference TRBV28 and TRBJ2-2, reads DVKVTQSSRYLVKRTGEKVFLECVQDMDHENMFWYRQDPGLGLRLIYFSYDVKMKEKGDIPEGYSVSREKKERFSLILESASTNQTSMYLCASSSYGTTTGELFFGEGSRLTVL.

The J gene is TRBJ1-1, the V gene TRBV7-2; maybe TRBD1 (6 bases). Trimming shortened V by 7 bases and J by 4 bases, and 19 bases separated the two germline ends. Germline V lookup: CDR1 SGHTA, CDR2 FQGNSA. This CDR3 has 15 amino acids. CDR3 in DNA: TGTGCCAGCATGAAAAGGGGGGGAGTAGGCACTGAAGCTTTCTTT. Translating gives CASMKRGGVGTEAFF.

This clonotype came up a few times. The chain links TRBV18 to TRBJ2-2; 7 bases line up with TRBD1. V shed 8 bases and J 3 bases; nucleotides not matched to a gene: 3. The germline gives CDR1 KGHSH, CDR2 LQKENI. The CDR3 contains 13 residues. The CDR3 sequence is CASTGQDTGELFF. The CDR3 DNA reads TGTGCCAGCACTGGACAGGACACCGGGGAGCTGTTTTTT.

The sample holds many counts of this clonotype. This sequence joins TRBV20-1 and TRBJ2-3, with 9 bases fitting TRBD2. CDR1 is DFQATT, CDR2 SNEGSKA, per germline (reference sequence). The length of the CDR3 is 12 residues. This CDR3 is CSLAGSTDTQYF. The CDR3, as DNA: TGCAGCCTAGCGGGGTCCACAGATACGCAGTATTTT.

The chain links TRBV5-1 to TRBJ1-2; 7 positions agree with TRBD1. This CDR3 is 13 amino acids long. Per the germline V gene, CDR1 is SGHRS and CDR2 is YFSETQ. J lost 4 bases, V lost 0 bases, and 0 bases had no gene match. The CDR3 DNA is TGCGCCAGCAGCTTGGAGGGGGCCTATGGCTACACCTTC. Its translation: CASSLEGAYGYTF.

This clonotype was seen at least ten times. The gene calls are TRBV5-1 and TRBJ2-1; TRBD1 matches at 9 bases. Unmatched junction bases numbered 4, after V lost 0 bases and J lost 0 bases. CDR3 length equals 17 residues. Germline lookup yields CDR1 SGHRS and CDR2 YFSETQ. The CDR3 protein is CASSLGPGQGSYNEQFF. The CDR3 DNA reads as TGCGCCAGCAGCTTGGGACCGGGACAGGGCTCCTACAATGAGCAGTTCTTC.

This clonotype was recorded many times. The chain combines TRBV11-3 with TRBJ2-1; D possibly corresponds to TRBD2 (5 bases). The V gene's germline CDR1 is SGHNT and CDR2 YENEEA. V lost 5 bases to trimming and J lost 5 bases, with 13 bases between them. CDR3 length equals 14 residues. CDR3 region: CASSRDGVDNEQFF. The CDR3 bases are TGTGCCAGCAGCCGAGACGGGGTAGACAATGAGCAGTTCTTC.

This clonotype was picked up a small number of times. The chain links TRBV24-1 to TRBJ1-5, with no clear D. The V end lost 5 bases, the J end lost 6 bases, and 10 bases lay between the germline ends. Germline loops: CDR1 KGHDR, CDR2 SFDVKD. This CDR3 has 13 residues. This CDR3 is CATSALEGQPQHF. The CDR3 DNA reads TGTGCCACCAGTGCCCTCGAGGGTCAGCCCCAGCATTTT.

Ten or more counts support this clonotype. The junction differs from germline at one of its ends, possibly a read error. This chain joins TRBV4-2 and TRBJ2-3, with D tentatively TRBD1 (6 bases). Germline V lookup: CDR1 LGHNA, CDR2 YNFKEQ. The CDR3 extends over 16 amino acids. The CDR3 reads CASSQDLGAGTDTQYF. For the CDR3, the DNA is TGCGCCAGCAGCCAAGATCTGGGGGCAGGCACAGATACGCAGTATTTT.

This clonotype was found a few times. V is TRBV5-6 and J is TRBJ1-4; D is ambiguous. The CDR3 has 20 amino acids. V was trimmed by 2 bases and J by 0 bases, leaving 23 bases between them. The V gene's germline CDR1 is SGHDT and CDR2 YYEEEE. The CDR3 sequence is CASSLWITASTSATNEKLFF. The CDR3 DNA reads TGTGCCAGCAGCTTATGGATAACAGCTTCAACCTCTGCAACTAATGAAAAACTGTTTTTT.